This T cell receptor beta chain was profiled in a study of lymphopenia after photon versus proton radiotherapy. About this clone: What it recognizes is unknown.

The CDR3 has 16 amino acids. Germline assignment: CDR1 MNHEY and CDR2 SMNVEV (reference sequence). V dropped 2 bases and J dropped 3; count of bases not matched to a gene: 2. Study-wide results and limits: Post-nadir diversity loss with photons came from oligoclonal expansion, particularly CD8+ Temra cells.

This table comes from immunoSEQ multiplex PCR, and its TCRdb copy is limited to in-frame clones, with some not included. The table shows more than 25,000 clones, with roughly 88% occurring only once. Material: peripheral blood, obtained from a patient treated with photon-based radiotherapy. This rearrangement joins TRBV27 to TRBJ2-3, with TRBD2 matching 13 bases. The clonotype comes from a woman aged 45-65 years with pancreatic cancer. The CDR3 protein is CASSLATSGRTDTQYF. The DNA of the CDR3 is TGTGCCAGCAGTTTAGCGACTAGCGGGAGGACAGATACGCAGTATTTT.